This T cell receptor (beta chain) came from a study of blood T cell repertoires in COVID-19. Measured with immunoSEQ multiplex PCR; TCRdb has only the in-frame clones, and not every one. Of about 230,000 clones listed, over 80% were seen once; the top ten hold about 2.5%. There are 14 residues in the CDR3. Germline V lookup: CDR1 SNHLY, CDR2 FYNNEI. V shed 4 bases and J 18 bases; nucleotides not matched to a gene: 14. The sequence was collected from a man aged 25-45 years with COVID-19, enrolled during active disease. The chain has TRBV2 and TRBJ1-6; 8 bases agree with TRBD1. Sequencing used peripheral blood. Written as DNA, the CDR3 is TGTGCCAGCAGTGGGCGACAGGGGACTCTGCCTCCCCACTTT. Its translation is CASSGRQGTLPPHF.